This TCR beta chain was obtained from a study of response to subunit inactivated influenza vaccine. General study results and limits: New T cells are recruited in small numbers by each seasonal influenza vaccination, according to the authors' suggestion.

This clonotype occurred a few times. The antigen is not known. TCRdb passed the RT-PCR reads through MiXCR, listing each CDR3 protein once. The data show under 850,000 distinct CDR3 sequences, approximately 17% seen once. The sequenced sample was PBMCs from blood, obtained less than 6 days after vaccination. This receptor was obtained from a man aged 50-59 years who received an inactivated influenza vaccine.

This chain's CDR3 is CASSPRDGGSYEQYF. In nucleotides, the CDR3 is TGTGCCAGCAGCCCGCGGGACGGGGGTTCGTACGAGCAGTACTTC. The gene calls are TRBV7-8 and TRBJ2-7; possible D gene TRBD2, 6 bases. The V and J ends lost 5 bases and 4 bases respectively, with 18 bases between them. The CDR3 runs to 15 residues. The V gene's germline CDR1 is SGHVS and CDR2 FQNEAQ.